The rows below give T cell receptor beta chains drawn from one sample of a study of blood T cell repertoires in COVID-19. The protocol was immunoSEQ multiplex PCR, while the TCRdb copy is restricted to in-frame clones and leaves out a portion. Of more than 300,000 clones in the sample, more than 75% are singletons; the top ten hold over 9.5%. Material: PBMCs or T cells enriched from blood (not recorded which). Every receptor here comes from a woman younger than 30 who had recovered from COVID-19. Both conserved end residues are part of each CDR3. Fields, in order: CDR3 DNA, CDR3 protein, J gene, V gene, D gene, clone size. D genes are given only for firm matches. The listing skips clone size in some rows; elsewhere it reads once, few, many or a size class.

cdr3_nt: TGTGCCAGCAGTAGACAGACTGACGAGCAGTACTTC; cdr3_aa: CASSRQTDEQYF; j_call: TRBJ2-7; v_call: TRBV3-1/TRBV3-2; d_call: NA; clone_size: NA
cdr3_nt: TGCAGTGCTCGGGGCTATGGCTACACCTTC; cdr3_aa: CSARGYGYTF; j_call: TRBJ1-2; v_call: TRBV20-1; d_call: NA; clone_size: NA
cdr3_nt: TGTGCCAGCAGTCGATGGTTAAAAGGGGAGGGTTACAATGAGCAGTTCTTC; cdr3_aa: CASSRWLKGEGYNEQFF; j_call: TRBJ2-1; v_call: TRBV28; d_call: TRBD2; clone_size: NA
cdr3_nt: TGTGCCAGCAGCAAAGGACTAGCGGGAGTCGGCGAGCAGTACTTC; cdr3_aa: CASSKGLAGVGEQYF; j_call: TRBJ2-7; v_call: TRBV6-5; d_call: TRBD2; clone_size: NA
cdr3_nt: TGTGCCAGAAGCCCGACAGGAGAAGCCTACAATGAGCAGTTCTTC; cdr3_aa: CARSPTGEAYNEQFF; j_call: TRBJ2-1; v_call: TRBV5-3; d_call: NA; clone_size: NA
cdr3_nt: TGCGCCAGCAGCCAAGCGTTAACGGTGAACACTGAAGCTTTCTTT; cdr3_aa: CASSQALTVNTEAFF; j_call: TRBJ1-1; v_call: TRBV4-1; d_call: NA; clone_size: NA
cdr3_nt: TGCGCCAGCAGCCAAGTAACGAGCGGGGGAACGCAGTATTTT; cdr3_aa: CASSQVTSGGTQYF; j_call: TRBJ2-3; v_call: TRBV4-1; d_call: TRBD2; clone_size: NA
cdr3_nt: TGTGCCAGTAGGCGCAGGGCAGGAGATTACTCTAGCACAGATACGCAGTATTTT; cdr3_aa: CASRRRAGDYSSTDTQYF; j_call: TRBJ2-3; v_call: TRBV19; d_call: NA; clone_size: NA
cdr3_nt: TGTGCCAGCAGTATAAGACAGGGAGAAGGCTACACCTTC; cdr3_aa: CASSIRQGEGYTF; j_call: TRBJ1-2; v_call: TRBV7-2; d_call: TRBD1; clone_size: NA
cdr3_nt: TGTGCCAGCAGTCAGAACAGGGTAGACACCATATATTTT; cdr3_aa: CASSQNRVDTIYF; j_call: TRBJ1-3; v_call: TRBV12-3/TRBV12-4; d_call: NA; clone_size: NA
cdr3_nt: TGTGCCAGTAGTACCGGGACAGGGCTCGACTATGGCTACACCTTC; cdr3_aa: CASSTGTGLDYGYTF; j_call: TRBJ1-2; v_call: TRBV19; d_call: TRBD1; clone_size: NA
cdr3_nt: TGTGCCAGCAGCGTCCTCTCGAACACCGGGGAGCTGTTTTTT; cdr3_aa: CASSVLSNTGELFF; j_call: TRBJ2-2; v_call: TRBV3-1/TRBV3-2; d_call: NA; clone_size: few
cdr3_nt: TGCGCCAGCCGGCGGGGGCAGGACACTGAAGCTTTCTTT; cdr3_aa: CASRRGQDTEAFF; j_call: TRBJ1-1; v_call: TRBV10-2; d_call: NA; clone_size: few
cdr3_nt: TGCGCCAGCAGCCAAGGTACGCCCCAGTACTCCTACGAGCAGTACTTC; cdr3_aa: CASSQGTPQYSYEQYF; j_call: TRBJ2-7; v_call: TRBV4-1; d_call: NA; clone_size: NA
cdr3_nt: TGTGCCAGCAGGAAACAGGGGACGGCTGGAAACACCATATATTTT; cdr3_aa: CASRKQGTAGNTIYF; j_call: TRBJ1-3; v_call: TRBV2; d_call: TRBD1; clone_size: NA
cdr3_nt: TGTGCCAGCAGTTACTTGAGGGGACAGAGCTCCTACGAGCAGTACTTC; cdr3_aa: CASSYLRGQSSYEQYF; j_call: TRBJ2-7; v_call: TRBV6-5; d_call: TRBD1; clone_size: NA
cdr3_nt: TGTGCCTGGAGTGTAACACCCACCTGGGGCTACACCTTC; cdr3_aa: CAWSVTPTWGYTF; j_call: TRBJ1-2; v_call: TRBV30; d_call: NA; clone_size: NA
cdr3_nt: TGTGCCAGCAGCGTCGACAGGGGGAGCGGCTACACCTTC; cdr3_aa: CASSVDRGSGYTF; j_call: TRBJ1-2; v_call: TRBV11-2; d_call: TRBD1; clone_size: NA
cdr3_nt: TGTGCCAGCAGCCCGGGACAGCTCCAAGAGACCCAGTACTTC; cdr3_aa: CASSPGQLQETQYF; j_call: TRBJ2-5; v_call: TRBV5-4; d_call: TRBD1; clone_size: NA
cdr3_nt: TGTGCCAGCTCACCTTTGTTGGGTGTTGCGGACACTGAAGCTTTCTTT; cdr3_aa: CASSPLLGVADTEAFF; j_call: TRBJ1-1; v_call: TRBV18; d_call: NA; clone_size: NA
cdr3_nt: TGCGCCAGCAGCCAAGATGGGATTGGCGGGAGGATGGTAAATGAGCAGTTCTTC; cdr3_aa: CASSQDGIGGRMVNEQFF; j_call: TRBJ2-1; v_call: TRBV4-1; d_call: TRBD2; clone_size: NA
cdr3_nt: TGTGCCAGCAGTTCCCGGACAGGGATGGATGGCTACACCTTC; cdr3_aa: CASSSRTGMDGYTF; j_call: TRBJ1-2; v_call: TRBV27; d_call: TRBD1; clone_size: NA
cdr3_nt: TGTGCCAGCAGCTTAGGTTTACGGGGGCCCCAGCATTTT; cdr3_aa: CASSLGLRGPQHF; j_call: TRBJ1-5; v_call: TRBV7-9; d_call: NA; clone_size: NA
cdr3_nt: TGTGCCAGCTCACCATCTCTGATCGACAGCTATGGCTACACCTTC; cdr3_aa: CASSPSLIDSYGYTF; j_call: TRBJ1-2; v_call: TRBV18; d_call: NA; clone_size: few
cdr3_nt: TGTGCCATCAGTGAGGGTAGTGGGGGACAGATCAATGAGCAGTTCTTC; cdr3_aa: CAISEGSGGQINEQFF; j_call: TRBJ2-1; v_call: TRBV10-3; d_call: TRBD1; clone_size: NA
cdr3_nt: TGTGCCAGAAGATTTCACGGAGGGGGCGAGACCCAGTACTTC; cdr3_aa: CARRFHGGGETQYF; j_call: TRBJ2-5; v_call: TRBV5-3; d_call: NA; clone_size: NA
cdr3_nt: TGTGCCAGCAGCGTAGTGGGGACAGGGGGTGTCAATGAGCAGTTCTTC; cdr3_aa: CASSVVGTGGVNEQFF; j_call: TRBJ2-1; v_call: TRBV9; d_call: TRBD1; clone_size: NA
cdr3_nt: TGTGCCAGCAGGCATACAGGGGGCCAGCCCCAGCATTTT; cdr3_aa: CASRHTGGQPQHF; j_call: TRBJ1-5; v_call: TRBV28; d_call: TRBD1; clone_size: NA
cdr3_nt: TGTGCCAGCAGAGCGGACAGGTCGAACCAAGAGACCCAGTACTTC; cdr3_aa: CASRADRSNQETQYF; j_call: TRBJ2-5; v_call: TRBV5-5; d_call: TRBD1; clone_size: NA
cdr3_nt: TGTGCCAGCAGCTTAAGGCTAGCCAGCACAGATACGCAGTATTTT; cdr3_aa: CASSLRLASTDTQYF; j_call: TRBJ2-3; v_call: TRBV11-2; d_call: NA; clone_size: NA
cdr3_nt: TGTGCCAGCTCACCTCCTAGCGGAGTCTACAATGAGCAGTTCTTC; cdr3_aa: CASSPPSGVYNEQFF; j_call: TRBJ2-1; v_call: TRBV18; d_call: TRBD2; clone_size: NA
cdr3_nt: TGTGCCAGCAGCGTCCGTACCGGGCTAGCGGGCCTCTACAATGAGCAGTTCTTC; cdr3_aa: CASSVRTGLAGLYNEQFF; j_call: TRBJ2-1; v_call: TRBV9; d_call: TRBD2; clone_size: NA
cdr3_nt: TGTGCCAGCTCACATATTTTACGGGAGGGCCTCTACAATGAGCAGTTCTTC; cdr3_aa: CASSHILREGLYNEQFF; j_call: TRBJ2-1; v_call: TRBV18; d_call: TRBD2; clone_size: NA
cdr3_nt: TGTGCCAGCAGTGAAAATTATCATGAGCAGTTCTTC; cdr3_aa: CASSENYHEQFF; j_call: TRBJ2-1; v_call: TRBV6-1; d_call: NA; clone_size: NA
cdr3_nt: TGTGCCAGCAGCTTGGTTGGACAGGGGGCAGGTGGCTACACCTTC; cdr3_aa: CASSLVGQGAGGYTF; j_call: TRBJ1-2; v_call: TRBV5-6; d_call: TRBD1; clone_size: NA
cdr3_nt: TGCGCCAGCAGCTTGGGACAGGGCTTCATGAAGACCCAGTACTTC; cdr3_aa: CASSLGQGFMKTQYF; j_call: TRBJ2-5; v_call: TRBV5-1; d_call: TRBD1; clone_size: NA
cdr3_nt: TGTGCCAGCAGTGCCTTAGGGGGGGCCTACACTGAAGCTTTCTTT; cdr3_aa: CASSALGGAYTEAFF; j_call: TRBJ1-1; v_call: TRBV28; d_call: NA; clone_size: NA
cdr3_nt: TGTGCCAGCAGCTTGAAGGGGGCTAGCACAGATACGCAGTATTTT; cdr3_aa: CASSLKGASTDTQYF; j_call: TRBJ2-3; v_call: TRBV5-4; d_call: TRBD1; clone_size: NA
cdr3_nt: TGTGCCAGCAGCTCCTTCGGACAGAACTATGGCTACACCTTC; cdr3_aa: CASSSFGQNYGYTF; j_call: TRBJ1-2; v_call: TRBV7-6; d_call: NA; clone_size: NA
cdr3_nt: TGTGCCAGCAGTTCCTCGCAGGGCCCCCCTCAGTTCTTC; cdr3_aa: CASSSSQGPPQFF; j_call: TRBJ2-1; v_call: TRBV6-5; d_call: NA; clone_size: few
cdr3_nt: TGTGCCAGCAGCTCCGAGGGGGACGAGCAGTACTTC; cdr3_aa: CASSSEGDEQYF; j_call: TRBJ2-7; v_call: TRBV3-1/TRBV3-2; d_call: NA; clone_size: NA
cdr3_nt: TGTGCCAGCAGCTTGGCGGGGGGGGCGAGGGACACTGAAGCTTTCTTT; cdr3_aa: CASSLAGGARDTEAFF; j_call: TRBJ1-1; v_call: TRBV5-5; d_call: NA; clone_size: NA
cdr3_nt: TGTGCCTGGAGAAGTTCATCGACAGGGTCCTACGAGCAGTACTTC; cdr3_aa: CAWRSSSTGSYEQYF; j_call: TRBJ2-7; v_call: TRBV30; d_call: TRBD1; clone_size: NA
cdr3_nt: TGTGCCAGCAGTGGCGAAGGGGTCCAGCCCCAGCATTTT; cdr3_aa: CASSGEGVQPQHF; j_call: TRBJ1-5; v_call: TRBV2; d_call: NA; clone_size: NA
cdr3_nt: TGTGCCAGCAGCGTAGGGGAGGGCCGCTCTGGAAACACCATATATTTT; cdr3_aa: CASSVGEGRSGNTIYF; j_call: TRBJ1-3; v_call: TRBV9; d_call: NA; clone_size: NA
cdr3_nt: TGTGCCAGCAGTTCAGGGGGGTTCGAGGCCTACGAGCAGTACTTC; cdr3_aa: CASSSGGFEAYEQYF; j_call: TRBJ2-7; v_call: TRBV5-6; d_call: NA; clone_size: once
cdr3_nt: TGTGCCAGCAGTGGGGACAGTCCTAACTATGGCTACACCTTC; cdr3_aa: CASSGDSPNYGYTF; j_call: TRBJ1-2; v_call: TRBV2; d_call: TRBD1; clone_size: NA
cdr3_nt: TGTGCCACCAGAACAGGGGGCAACGAGCAGTACTTC; cdr3_aa: CATRTGGNEQYF; j_call: TRBJ2-7; v_call: TRBV28; d_call: TRBD1; clone_size: NA
cdr3_nt: TGTGCCAGCAGACCCTCCGGGGGTAATGAAGCTTTCTTT; cdr3_aa: CASRPSGGNEAFF; j_call: TRBJ1-1; v_call: TRBV3-1/TRBV3-2; d_call: NA; clone_size: few
cdr3_nt: TGTGCCAGTTCAGGGCCTAATTCACCCCTCCACTTT; cdr3_aa: CASSGPNSPLHF; j_call: TRBJ1-6; v_call: TRBV6-5; d_call: NA; clone_size: NA
cdr3_nt: TGTGCCAGCAGCGTAGAGAGCGGGAGCCCGCCGGGCGCGGGAGAGCAGTACTTC; cdr3_aa: CASSVESGSPPGAGEQYF; j_call: TRBJ2-7; v_call: TRBV9; d_call: TRBD2; clone_size: NA